This is a list of T cell receptor beta chains from one sample in a study of blood T cells in healthy people across ages. Each CDR3 protein is one row after TCRdb ran MiXCR on the 5' RACE reads. The sample has about 650,000 distinct CDR3 sequences, over 40% seen once. The sample was blood. Every receptor here comes from a woman older than 75 in good health. Both conserved end residues are part of each CDR3. The D gene is left open where the match is weak. Part of the rows lack a size; the others show once, few, many or a class for expanded clones.

size: many
J: TRBJ2-4
V: TRBV12-3/TRBV12-4
D: NA
CDR3: CASCPGSKNIQYF
DNA: TGTGCCAGCTGCCCGGGTTCCAAAAACATTCAGTACTTC

size: NA
J: TRBJ2-1
V: TRBV6-2/TRBV6-3
D: TRBD2
CDR3: CASSDRLAGTFNEQFF
DNA: TGTGCCAGCAGTGATCGACTAGCGGGGACCTTTAATGAGCAGTTCTTC

size: few
J: TRBJ1-6
V: TRBV5-1
D: NA
CDR3: CASSPAAGGIYNSPLHF
DNA: TGCGCCAGCAGCCCGGCCGCCGGGGGGATCTATAATTCACCCCTCCACTTT

size: many
J: TRBJ1-5
V: TRBV20-1
D: TRBD1
CDR3: CSAGDSSNQPQHF
DNA: TGCAGTGCCGGGGACAGCTCAAATCAGCCCCAGCATTTT

size: many
J: TRBJ2-5
V: TRBV2
D: NA
CDR3: CASSEVETQYF
DNA: TGTGCCAGCAGTGAGGTAGAGACCCAGTACTTC

size: NA
J: TRBJ2-3
V: TRBV29-1
D: NA
CDR3: CSVGMTTDTQYF
DNA: TGCAGCGTTGGAATGACCACAGATACGCAGTATTTT

size: many
J: TRBJ2-1
V: TRBV4-2
D: NA
CDR3: CASSQGAGLLYNEQFF
DNA: TGTGCCAGCAGCCAAGGAGCGGGTCTCCTCTACAATGAGCAGTTCTTC

size: many
J: TRBJ2-1
V: TRBV5-1
D: NA
CDR3: CASSPQGVQTPFF
DNA: TGCGCCAGCAGCCCCCAGGGAGTCCAAACCCCGTTCTTC

size: NA
J: TRBJ2-1
V: TRBV7-6
D: TRBD2
CDR3: CASSLGTRAGVYNEQFF
DNA: TGTGCCAGCAGCTTAGGGACCCGAGCGGGGGTCTACAATGAGCAGTTCTTC

size: NA
J: TRBJ1-5
V: TRBV20-1
D: NA
CDR3: CSARVPGNPPQHF
DNA: TGCAGTGCTAGAGTTCCGGGAAATCCGCCCCAGCATTTT

size: NA
J: TRBJ2-7
V: TRBV29-1
D: TRBD1
CDR3: CSIIPLRTGGDEQYF
DNA: TGCAGCATCATCCCTCTCAGGACAGGCGGCGACGAGCAGTACTTC

size: many
J: TRBJ2-3
V: TRBV24-1
D: NA
CDR3: CATSDEEGITDTQYF
DNA: TGTGCCACCAGTGATGAGGAGGGGATCACAGATACGCAGTATTTT

size: NA
J: TRBJ2-7
V: TRBV29-1
D: NA
CDR3: CSVGSGGYEQYF
DNA: TGCAGCGTTGGGTCTGGGGGTTACGAGCAGTACTTC

size: once
J: TRBJ2-7
V: TRBV9
D: NA
CDR3: CASSVAPPGVIGYERYF
DNA: TGTGCCAGCAGCGTCGCCCCTCCGGGGGTGATAGGTTACGAGCGGTACTTC

size: NA
J: TRBJ2-2
V: TRBV4-1
D: TRBD2
CDR3: CASSQVEGGPKGGELFF
DNA: TGCGCCAGCAGCCAAGTGGAGGGAGGGCCGAAGGGCGGGGAGCTGTTTTTT

size: NA
J: TRBJ1-5
V: TRBV4-2
D: TRBD1
CDR3: CASSQEQDRIGAQHF
DNA: TGTGCCAGCAGCCAAGAGCAGGACAGGATAGGAGCCCAGCATTTT

size: NA
J: TRBJ2-1
V: TRBV12-3/TRBV12-4
D: NA
CDR3: CASTLGRNEQFF
DNA: TGTGCCAGCACTCTGGGCAGGAATGAGCAGTTCTTC

size: NA
J: TRBJ2-2
V: TRBV6-5
D: TRBD1
CDR3: CASSYGPGTANTGELFF
DNA: TGTGCCAGCAGTTACGGCCCCGGGACAGCGAACACCGGGGAGCTGTTTTTT

size: few
J: TRBJ2-3
V: TRBV20-1
D: TRBD2
CDR3: CSAPERGPTDTQYF
DNA: TGCAGTGCTCCTGAGCGGGGTCCGACAGATACGCAGTATTTT

size: NA
J: TRBJ1-1
V: TRBV27
D: TRBD1
CDR3: CASSFPDRLNTEAFF
DNA: TGTGCCAGCAGTTTCCCGGACAGGCTGAACACTGAAGCTTTCTTT

size: few
J: TRBJ1-1
V: TRBV5-1
D: NA
CDR3: CASSLSPPGYTEAFF
DNA: TGCGCCAGCTCCTTATCCCCACCAGGGTACACTGAAGCTTTCTTT

size: few
J: TRBJ2-4
V: TRBV4-2
D: NA
CDR3: CASSQDKNIQYF
DNA: TGTGCCAGCAGCCAAGACAAAAACATTCAGTACTTC

size: many
J: TRBJ1-4
V: TRBV20-1
D: TRBD1
CDR3: CSARGGSGGVRREKLFF
DNA: TGCAGTGCAAGAGGAGGGTCAGGGGGCGTAAGGCGGGAAAAACTGTTTTTT

size: NA
J: TRBJ2-7
V: TRBV7-9
D: NA
CDR3: CASSSPIQGYEQYF
DNA: TGTGCCAGCAGCTCTCCAATACAGGGCTACGAGCAGTACTTC

size: NA
J: TRBJ1-5
V: TRBV20-1
D: NA
CDR3: CSARAEGVKPPHF
DNA: TGCAGTGCTAGAGCAGAGGGCGTGAAGCCCCCGCATTTT

size: NA
J: TRBJ2-7
V: TRBV27
D: TRBD2
CDR3: CASSRAGVDEQYF
DNA: TGTGCCAGCAGTCGAGCGGGGGTTGACGAGCAGTACTTC

size: few
J: TRBJ1-1
V: TRBV7-3
D: TRBD1
CDR3: CASSSSDRGRGEAFF
DNA: TGTGCCAGCAGCTCCTCGGACAGGGGCCGTGGGGAAGCTTTCTTT

size: few
J: TRBJ2-7
V: TRBV20-1
D: TRBD1
CDR3: CSAAVGTGVSYEQYF
DNA: TGCAGTGCCGCGGTTGGGACAGGGGTCTCCTACGAGCAGTACTTC

size: NA
J: TRBJ2-4
V: TRBV7-2
D: NA
CDR3: CASSLGGTQRKNIQYF
DNA: TGTGCCAGCAGCTTAGGGGGGACCCAGCGGAAAAACATTCAGTACTTC

size: few
J: TRBJ2-2
V: TRBV29-1
D: TRBD1
CDR3: CSAPDRDTGELFF
DNA: TGCAGCGCCCCGGACAGGGACACCGGGGAGCTGTTTTTT

size: NA
J: TRBJ2-2
V: TRBV5-1
D: NA
CDR3: CASRFSRGAGELFF
DNA: TGCGCCAGCAGGTTCTCTCGAGGCGCCGGGGAGCTGTTTTTT

size: NA
J: TRBJ1-2
V: TRBV6-6
D: NA
CDR3: CASSYAAGASYGYTF
DNA: TGTGCCAGCAGTTATGCGGCGGGGGCTAGCTATGGCTACACCTTC

size: few
J: TRBJ1-2
V: TRBV5-1
D: NA
CDR3: CASSLRADEGYGYTF
DNA: TGCGCCAGCAGCCTGAGGGCGGACGAAGGCTATGGCTACACCTTC

size: many
J: TRBJ2-1
V: TRBV5-1
D: NA
CDR3: CASAPWRSSTSYNEQFF
DNA: TGCGCCAGCGCGCCATGGAGATCCTCGACATCCTACAATGAGCAGTTCTTC